This is a list of T cell receptor beta chains from one sample in a study of PD-1 blockade in classical Hodgkin lymphoma. Some clones are missing from TCRdb's copy, which holds only in-frame ones; the method was immunoSEQ multiplex PCR. The profile covers approximately 50,000 clones, with 88% appearing a single time and less than 6.5% taken by the ten largest. The sample was peripheral blood mononuclear cells (PBMCs), taken before the second cycle of nivolumab. The receptors originated from a human donor with classical Hodgkin lymphoma. The CDR3 runs from the conserved cysteine through the conserved F or W. The D gene is left open where the match is weak.

TRBV5-1	TRBJ1-4	TRBD1	TGCGCCAGCAGTTTGCAAGGGACAGACGGAGAAAAACTGTTTTTT	CASSLQGTDGEKLFF
TRBV5-1	TRBJ2-5	TRBD2	TGCGCCAGCAGCCCCACCGGGGGGGGCGGGGAGACCCAGTACTTC	CASSPTGGGGETQYF
TRBV7-6	TRBJ1-4	.	TGTGCCAGCAGCTTAACCCGTAATGAAAAACTGTTTTTT	CASSLTRNEKLFF
TRBV5-1	TRBJ1-5	.	TGCGCCAGCAGCTTGAATCCCGATAGCAATCAGCCCCAGCATTTT	CASSLNPDSNQPQHF
TRBV18	TRBJ1-5	.	TGTGCCAGCTCACCAACAAATTCTAGGGGGATAAATCAGCCCCAGCATTTT	CASSPTNSRGINQPQHF
TRBV5-1	TRBJ2-2	.	TGCGCCAGCAGCTTGGTCGGGAACACCGGGGAGCTGTTTTTT	CASSLVGNTGELFF
TRBV6-6	TRBJ2-7	.	TGTGCCAGCAGTTACTCGGGCGAAGCCTCCTACGAGCAGTACTTC	CASSYSGEASYEQYF
TRBV5-1	TRBJ1-5	.	TGCGCCAGCAGGGCCGGGACCGGCAATCCCATTCAGCATTTT	CASRAGTGNPIQHF
TRBV27	TRBJ2-1	TRBD2	TGTGCCAGCAGTCCGACTAGCGGGGGGGCCCCTCGGAACAATGAGCAGTTCTTC	CASSPTSGGAPRNNEQFF
TRBV5-1	TRBJ2-1	TRBD2	TGCGCCAGCAGCTTGTCTCCGGGGGGTTGGTCCAATGAGCAGTTCTTC	CASSLSPGGWSNEQFF
TRBV5-1	TRBJ1-3	.	TGCGCCAGCAGCTCCCCGGGAAACACCATATATTTT	CASSSPGNTIYF
TRBV6-1	TRBJ2-3	.	TGTGCCAGCAGTGAACGGGCTTTAGGTCCAGATACGCAGTATTTT	CASSERALGPDTQYF
TRBV7-9	TRBJ1-4	.	TGTGCCAGCAGCCTGGTCGGTGCAACTAATGAAAAACTGTTTTTT	CASSLVGATNEKLFF
TRBV2	TRBJ1-5	TRBD1	TGTGCCAGCTCAGGGGGCGAGGGATTTTTTAGCAATCAGCCCCAGCATTTT	CASSGGEGFFSNQPQHF
TRBV5-1	TRBJ2-2	TRBD1	TGCGCCAGCAGCTTGGTCCGGGGACAGTTCGCGAACACCGGGGAGCTGTTTTTT	CASSLVRGQFANTGELFF
TRBV19	TRBJ1-1	TRBD1	TGTGCCAGTAGTATAATCGACAGGGCGCCTGAAGCTTTCTTT	CASSIIDRAPEAFF
TRBV28	TRBJ1-1	.	TGTGCCAGCAGTTATCCCAGGGAAAAGGCCTTAAACACTGAAGCTTTCTTT	CASSYPREKALNTEAFF
TRBV28	TRBJ2-3	.	TGTGCCAGCAGTCCGGCCGGGGGCCAGTTCGCAGATACGCAGTATTTT	CASSPAGGQFADTQYF